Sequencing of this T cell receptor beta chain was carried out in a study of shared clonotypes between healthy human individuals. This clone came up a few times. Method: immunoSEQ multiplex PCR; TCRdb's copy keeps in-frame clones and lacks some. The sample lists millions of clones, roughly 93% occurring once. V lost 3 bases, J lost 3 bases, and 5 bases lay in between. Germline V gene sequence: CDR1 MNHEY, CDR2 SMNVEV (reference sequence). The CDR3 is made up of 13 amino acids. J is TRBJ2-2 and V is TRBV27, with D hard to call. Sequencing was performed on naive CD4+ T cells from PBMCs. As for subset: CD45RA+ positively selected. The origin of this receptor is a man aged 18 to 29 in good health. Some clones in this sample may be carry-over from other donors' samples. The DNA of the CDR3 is TGTGCCAGCAGTTTTGTTTACACCGGGGAGCTGTTTTTT. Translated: CASSFVYTGELFF.